Sequencing of this T cell receptor (beta chain) was carried out in a study of tumor and adjacent non-tumor tissue in lung cancer. Study background: On average, productive TCRbeta reads reached some 4.2 million per sample.

This clonotype has more than one count but fewer than ten. A modified ARM-PCR protocol with three rounds of nested PCR amplified TCRbeta. Each CDR3 protein is one row after TCRdb ran MiXCR on the multiplex PCR reads. Found here are tens of thousands of distinct CDR3 sequences, 64% of them singletons; the top ten hold about 29%. This CDR3 is built from 12 residues. V was pared by 5 bases and J by 2 bases, with 7 bases between. The germline V gene has CDR1 DFQATT and CDR2 SNEGSKA (reference sequence). RNA was extracted from bulk tissue without any cell sorting. Distant lung tissue was collected more than 3 cm away from the tumor edge.

This TCR was sampled from an older woman with non-small cell lung cancer. Sequenced material: distant non-tumor lung tissue. The chain is built from TRBV20-1 and TRBJ1-5; no clear D gene. CDR3 sequence: CSAADGNQPQHF. The CDR3 nucleotides read TGCAGTGCTGCTGACGGCAATCAGCCCCAGCATTTT.